The 20 T cell receptor beta chains presented below share a single source sample, sequenced in a study of PD-L1 blockade in urothelial cancer (TCRdb year 2017). The time point label, as the study defines it: peripheral blood 6 weeks after treatment start. Library prep was done by the immunoSEQ multiplex PCR assay. The source is immuneACCESS, and TCRdb retained only in-frame sequences with V and J called. Part of the clones is not carried over; for the studies checked, unresolved V genes explain less than half of this, and the remainder is unexplained. This sample comprises about 120,000 clones, more than 70% of them detected only once. 2.4% of the sample comes from the top ten. The source material was PBMCs, sampled around atezolizumab (anti-PD-L1) treatment. The receptor set was obtained from a man between 50 and 59 years old with urothelial cancer.

The chain recombines TRBV5-1 with TRBJ2-5; 8 bases map to TRBD1. V dropped 3 bases and J dropped 2; count of bases not matched to a gene: 12. Germline V lookup: CDR1 SGHRS, CDR2 YFSETQ. This CDR3 has 17 amino acids. The CDR3, as DNA: TGCGCCAGCAGCTGGGGGGTGGACAGGGCCTCACAAGAGACCCAGTACTTC. This gives the protein CASSWGVDRASQETQYF. Looking up the rest from reference TRBV5-1 and TRBJ2-5 gives the full variable domain: KAGVTQTPRYLIKTRGQQVTLSCSPISGHRSVSWYQQTPGQGLQFLFEYFSETQRNKGNFPGRFSGRQFSNSRSEMNVSTLELGDSALYLCASSWGVDRASQETQYFGPGTRLLVL.

The chain couples TRBV9 to TRBJ2-5; 9 nucleotides align to TRBD2. The germline gives CDR1 SGDLS, CDR2 YYNGEE. The junction had 6 bases not matched to a gene; V was cut back by 1 base and J by 2 bases. This CDR3 has 16 residues. CDR3 loop: CASSVSHLAGQETQYF. The CDR3 bases are TGTGCCAGCAGCGTATCTCACCTAGCGGGACAAGAGACCCAGTACTTC.

This chain links TRBV5-1 with TRBJ1-1; TRBD1 agrees at 8 bases. CDR1 SGHRS and CDR2 YFSETQ come from the germline V gene. The CDR3 has 16 residues. V was clipped by 0 bases and J by 1 base; unmatched bases: 5. CDR3 bases: TGCGCCAGCAGCTTGGCGGGGACAGGATCGAACACTGAAGCTTTCTTT. As protein: CASSLAGTGSNTEAFF.

V usage is TRBV6-4 and J usage is TRBJ2-5; D perhaps matches TRBD1 (6 bases). Trimming removed 0 bases at V and 3 bases at J, with 11 bases between. Germline V CDR1 and CDR2: MRHNA, SNTAGT. The CDR3 covers 15 residues. CDR3 DNA: TGTGCCAGCAGTGACTCCGAGGGGGTTAAAGAGACCCAGTACTTC. It codes for CASSDSEGVKETQYF.

This clone has only a few counts. This rearrangement joins TRBV5-4 to TRBJ2-7; TRBD2 aligns across 13 bases. Unmatched junction bases numbered 9, after V lost 4 bases and J lost 5 bases. Germline V lookup: CDR1 SGHNT, CDR2 YYREEE (reference sequence). The CDR3 sequence is 16 residues long. CDR3 residues: CASSAGLAGASNEQYF. DNA for the CDR3: TGTGCCAGCAGCGCTGGACTAGCGGGAGCATCCAACGAGCAGTACTTC.

This clone was seen only once. This chain joins TRBV11-2 and TRBJ2-2; TRBD2 matches 11 bases. The CDR3 runs to 17 residues. The germline V gene encodes CDR1 SGHAT and CDR2 FQNNGV. Losses at the gene ends were 5 bases for V and 3 bases for J; bases not matched to a gene: 8. The chain's CDR3 is CASSHHEGLADTGELFF. CDR3 in DNA: TGTGCCAGCAGCCACCACGAGGGACTAGCGGACACCGGGGAGCTGTTTTTT.

The chain has TRBV6-1 and TRBJ1-1; 7 bases line up with TRBD1. V dropped 5 bases and J dropped 0; count of bases not matched to a gene: 3. The germline CDR1 and CDR2 sequences are MNHNS and SASEGT. CDR3 length equals 14 residues. The CDR3 sequence is CASSRRGLNTEAFF. The DNA of the CDR3 is TGTGCCAGCAGTAGAAGGGGGCTGAACACTGAAGCTTTCTTT.

This clone has more than one count but fewer than ten. The chain uses TRBV18 and TRBJ2-1; 14 bases are shared with TRBD2. Germline V gene lookup returns CDR1 KGHSH and CDR2 LQKENI. This CDR3 contains 17 residues. Losses at the gene ends were 3 bases for V and 2 bases for J; bases not matched to a gene: 3. DNA of the CDR3: TGTGCCAGCTCACCGGGACTAGCGGGGGAGACCTACAATGAGCAGTTCTTC. Its protein product is CASSPGLAGETYNEQFF. Based on the CDR3 plus reference TRBV18 and TRBJ2-1, the full variable domain is NAGVMQNPRHLVRRRGQEARLRCSPMKGHSHVYWYRQLPEEGLKFMVYLQKENIIDESGMPKERFSAEFPKEGPSILRIQQVVRGDSAAYFCASSPGLAGETYNEQFFGPGTRLTVL.

Concerning this clone itself: Mismatch with germline at one junction end may stem from a read error. V gene TRBV14 combines with J gene TRBJ2-3; 12 bases map to TRBD2. This CDR3 region has 16 residues. The germline gives CDR1 SGHDN, CDR2 FVKESK. Written as DNA, the CDR3 is TGTGCCAGCAGCCAAGGACTAGCGGGAGTAGTAGATACACAGTATTTT. Residues: CASSQGLAGVVDTQYF. The variable domain in full, with the rest retrieved from reference TRBV14 and TRBJ2-3, is EAGVTQFPSHSVIEKGQTVTLRCDPISGHDNLYWYRRVMGKEIKFLLHFVKESKQDESGMPNNRFLAERTGGTYSTLKVQPAELEDSGVYFCASSQGLAGVVDTQYFGPGTRLTVL.

The V gene is TRBV10-3, the J gene TRBJ1-5; D is unclear. This CDR3 spans 13 amino acids. The germline V and J ends were trimmed by 9 bases and 0 bases, with 9 bases remaining between them. From germline, CDR1 is ENHRY and CDR2 SYGVKD. The CDR3 DNA sequence: TGTGCCATGGCGGCGTATAGCAATCAGCCCCAGCATTTT. Amino acid sequence: CAMAAYSNQPQHF.

The gene calls are TRBV19 and TRBJ2-1; 8 positions agree with TRBD2. CDR3 size: 16 residues. Germline V gene lookup returns CDR1 LNHDA and CDR2 SQIVND (reference sequence). Trimming removed 3 bases from V and 2 bases from J; junction bases left unmatched: 6. The CDR3 loop reads CASSILLAEAYNEQFF. CDR3 nucleotide sequence: TGTGCCAGTAGTATCTTACTAGCGGAGGCCTACAATGAGCAGTTCTTC.

This clone was detected only a few times. The rearrangement joins TRBV28 to TRBJ1-2, with D possibly being TRBD1 (5 bases). CDR3 length: 15 residues. Germline V gene data show CDR1 as MDHEN and CDR2 as SYDVKM. V lost 8 bases and J 6 bases, leaving 22 bases between the germline ends. The CDR3 region is CASHTVGRDWDGYTF. In DNA form, the CDR3 reads TGTGCCAGCCATACCGTGGGTCGGGACTGGGATGGCTACACCTTC.

The sample holds one count of this clone. The chain employs TRBV6-5 and TRBJ1-6, with TRBD1 as a possible D gene (5 bases). The CDR3 is made up of 15 amino acids. V dropped 6 bases and J dropped 8 bases, with 17 bases sitting between them. Germline CDR1 is MNHEY and CDR2 is SVGAGI. CDR3 bases: TGTGCCAGCAGGCTGGGGTTGCAGGGCTATTCACCCCTCCACTTT. Protein: CASRLGLQGYSPLHF.

The chain uses TRBV7-5 and TRBJ2-2; the DNA was not compared with TRBD2, the D call given in the table. TRBV7-5 has pseudogene status. The CDR3 runs to 15 residues. The CDR3 loop reads CARSREGEGTGELFF. The CDR3 DNA reads TGTGCCAGAAGCCGGGAGGGAGAAGGGACCGGGGAGCTGTTTTTT.

The rearrangement uses TRBV19 and TRBJ2-1; tentative D call: TRBD1 (6 bases). The V end lost 6 bases, the J end lost 3 bases, and 12 bases lay between the germline ends. The CDR3 is 14 amino acids. In germline, CDR1 is LNHDA, CDR2 SQIVND (reference sequence). The CDR3 bases are TGTGCCAGTAGGCCCCGGGACAACTACAATGAGCAGTTCTTC. Translated, it gives CASRPRDNYNEQFF.

The V gene is TRBV28, the J gene TRBJ2-3, with D possibly TRBD1 on 5 matching bases. The V gene's germline CDR1 is MDHEN and CDR2 SYDVKM. Trimming shortened V by 2 bases and J by 6 bases, and 9 bases separated the two germline ends. The CDR3 is 13 amino acids. The DNA for the CDR3 is TGTGCCAGCAGTTTAACAGGTGGCGATACGCAGTATTTT. This gives the protein CASSLTGGDTQYF.

The rearrangement links TRBV9 to TRBJ2-2; 7 positions agree with TRBD2. This CDR3 spans 15 amino acids. With V trimmed by 3 bases and J by 5 bases, 7 bases remained unmatched. Germline V gives CDR1 SGDLS, CDR2 YYNGEE. The CDR3 loop is CASSGPGGVTGELFF. The CDR3 DNA reads as TGTGCCAGCAGCGGACCTGGGGGGGTAACCGGGGAGCTGTTTTTT.

The genes are TRBV6-4 and TRBJ1-5; D might be TRBD1 (6 bases). Germline lookup yields CDR1 MRHNA and CDR2 SNTAGT. There are 12 residues in the CDR3. V lost 7 bases and J lost 5, with 9 bases in between. CDR3 nucleotide sequence: TGTGCCAGCACCGGGGGGCATCAGCCCCAGCATTTT. As protein: CASTGGHQPQHF.

This chain links TRBV28 with TRBJ1-1; D call uncertain. Germline V lookup: CDR1 MDHEN, CDR2 SYDVKM. Trimming pared 2 bases from V and 1 base from J, leaving 8 bases between. The CDR3 runs 14 residues. The DNA for the CDR3 is TGTGCCAGCAGTTTACCGACACAGAACACTGAAGCTTTCTTT. It specifies CASSLPTQNTEAFF.

J is TRBJ1-2 and V is TRBV5-4; no firm D call. The CDR3 runs to 13 residues. V lost 1 base to trimming and J lost 10 bases, with 14 bases between them. Germline values: CDR1 SGHNT, CDR2 YYREEE (reference sequence). The CDR3 bases are TGTGCCAGCAGCTTGAACTGGGGAGGTGACTACACCTTC. Its translation: CASSLNWGGDYTF.